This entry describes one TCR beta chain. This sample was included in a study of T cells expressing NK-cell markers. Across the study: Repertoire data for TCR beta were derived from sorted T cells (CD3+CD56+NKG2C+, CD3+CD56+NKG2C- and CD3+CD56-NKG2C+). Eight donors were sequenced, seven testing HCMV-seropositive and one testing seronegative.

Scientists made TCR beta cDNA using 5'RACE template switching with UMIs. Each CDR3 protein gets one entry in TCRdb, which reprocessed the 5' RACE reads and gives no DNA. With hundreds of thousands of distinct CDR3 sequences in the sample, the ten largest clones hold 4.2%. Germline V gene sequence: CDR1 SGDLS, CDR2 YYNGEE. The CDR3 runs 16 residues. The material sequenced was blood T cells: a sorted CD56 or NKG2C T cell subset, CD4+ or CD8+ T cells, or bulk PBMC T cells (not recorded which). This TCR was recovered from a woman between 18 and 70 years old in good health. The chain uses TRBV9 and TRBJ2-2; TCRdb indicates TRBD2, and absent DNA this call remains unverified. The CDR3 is CASSVDASGSTGELFF.